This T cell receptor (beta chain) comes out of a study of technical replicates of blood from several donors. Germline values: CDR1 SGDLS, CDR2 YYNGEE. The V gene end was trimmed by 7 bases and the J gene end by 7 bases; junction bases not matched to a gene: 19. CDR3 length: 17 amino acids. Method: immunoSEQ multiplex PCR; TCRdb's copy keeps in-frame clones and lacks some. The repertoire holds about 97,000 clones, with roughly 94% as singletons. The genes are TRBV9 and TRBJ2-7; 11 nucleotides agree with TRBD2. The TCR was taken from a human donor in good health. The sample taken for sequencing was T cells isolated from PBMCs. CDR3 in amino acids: CASVPGGVAGGPREQYF. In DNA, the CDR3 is TGTGCCAGCGTCCCAGGGGGGGTAGCGGGAGGGCCTAGGGAGCAGTACTTC.